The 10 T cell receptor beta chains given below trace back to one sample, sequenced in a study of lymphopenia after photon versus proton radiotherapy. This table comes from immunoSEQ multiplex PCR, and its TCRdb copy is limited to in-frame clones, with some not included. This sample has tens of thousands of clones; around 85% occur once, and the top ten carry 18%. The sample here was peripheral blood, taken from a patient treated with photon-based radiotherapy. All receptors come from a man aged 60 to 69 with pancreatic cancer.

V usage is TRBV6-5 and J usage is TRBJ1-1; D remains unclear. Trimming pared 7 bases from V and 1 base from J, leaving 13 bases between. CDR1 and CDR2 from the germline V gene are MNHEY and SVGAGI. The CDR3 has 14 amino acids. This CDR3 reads CASNGLLGNTEAFF. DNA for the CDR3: TGTGCCAGCAACGGGTTACTCGGGAACACTGAAGCTTTCTTT.

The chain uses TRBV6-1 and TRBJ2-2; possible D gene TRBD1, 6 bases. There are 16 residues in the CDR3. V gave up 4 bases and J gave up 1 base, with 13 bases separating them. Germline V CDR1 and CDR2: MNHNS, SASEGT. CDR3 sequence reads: CASSGIEGGNTGELFF. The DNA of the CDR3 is TGTGCCAGCAGTGGCATTGAAGGGGGGAACACCGGGGAGCTGTTTTTT.

Here the CDR3 reads CASSVEATNEKLFF. Here the CDR3 DNA reads TGCGCCAGCTCGGTAGAGGCAACTAATGAAAAACTGTTTTTT. This chain connects TRBV5-1 to TRBJ1-4, with unresolved D. This CDR3 has 14 residues. V was cut by 7 bases and J by 0 bases, with 10 bases left in between. Germline loops: CDR1 SGHRS, CDR2 YFSETQ.

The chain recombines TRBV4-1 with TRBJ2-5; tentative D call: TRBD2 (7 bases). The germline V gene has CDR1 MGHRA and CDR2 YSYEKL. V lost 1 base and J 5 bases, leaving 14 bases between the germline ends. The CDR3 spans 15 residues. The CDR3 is CASSQGGRGGETQYF. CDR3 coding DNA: TGCGCCAGCAGCCAAGGGGGAAGGGGGGGTGAGACCCAGTACTTC.

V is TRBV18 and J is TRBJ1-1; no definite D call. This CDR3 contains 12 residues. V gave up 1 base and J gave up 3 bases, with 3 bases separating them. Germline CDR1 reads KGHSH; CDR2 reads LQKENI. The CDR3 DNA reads TGTGCCAGCTCACCACAGGACACTGAAGCTTTCTTT. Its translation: CASSPQDTEAFF. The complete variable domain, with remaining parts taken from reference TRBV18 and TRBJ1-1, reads NAGVMQNPRHLVRRRGQEARLRCSPMKGHSHVYWYRQLPEEGLKFMVYLQKENIIDESGMPKERFSAEFPKEGPSILRIQQVVRGDSAAYFCASSPQDTEAFFGQGTRLTVV.

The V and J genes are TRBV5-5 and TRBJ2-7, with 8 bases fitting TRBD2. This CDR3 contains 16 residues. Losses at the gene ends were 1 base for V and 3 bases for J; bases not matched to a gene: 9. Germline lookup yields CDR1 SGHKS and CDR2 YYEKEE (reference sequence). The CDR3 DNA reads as TGTGCCAGCAGCTTGACGGGTGGCGGGGGGATCTACGAGCAGTACTTC. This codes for CASSLTGGGGIYEQYF. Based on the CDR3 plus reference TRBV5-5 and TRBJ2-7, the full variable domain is DAGVTQSPTHLIKTRGQQVTLRCSPISGHKSVSWYQQVLGQGPQFIFQYYEKEERGRGNFPDRFSARQFPNYSSELNVNALLLGDSALYLCASSLTGGGGIYEQYFGPGTRLTVT.

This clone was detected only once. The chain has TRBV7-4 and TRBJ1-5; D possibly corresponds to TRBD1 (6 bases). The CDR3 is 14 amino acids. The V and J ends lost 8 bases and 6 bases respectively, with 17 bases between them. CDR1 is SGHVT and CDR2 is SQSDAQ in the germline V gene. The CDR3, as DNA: TGTGCCAGCGGGGGGCAGGGGAGACTTCAGCCCCAGCATTTT. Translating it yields CASGGQGRLQPQHF.

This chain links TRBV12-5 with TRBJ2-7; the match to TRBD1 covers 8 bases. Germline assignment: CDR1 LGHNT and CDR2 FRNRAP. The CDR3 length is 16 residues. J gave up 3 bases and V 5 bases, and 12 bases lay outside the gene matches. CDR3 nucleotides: TGTGCTAGTGGTCCTCATACCGGGACAGGAGACTACGAGCAGTACTTC. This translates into CASGPHTGTGDYEQYF.

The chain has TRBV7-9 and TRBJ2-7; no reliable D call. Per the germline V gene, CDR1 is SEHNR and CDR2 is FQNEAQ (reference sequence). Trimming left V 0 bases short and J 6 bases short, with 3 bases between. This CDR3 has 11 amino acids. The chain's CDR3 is CASSLALEQYF. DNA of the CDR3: TGTGCCAGCAGCTTAGCTCTCGAGCAGTACTTC.

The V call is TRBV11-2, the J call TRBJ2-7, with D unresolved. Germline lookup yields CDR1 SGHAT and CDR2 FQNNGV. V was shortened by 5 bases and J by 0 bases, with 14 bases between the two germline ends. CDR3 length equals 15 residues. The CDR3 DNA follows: TGTGCCAGCAGCCCAAAACCACATGACTCCTACGAGCAGTACTTC. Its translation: CASSPKPHDSYEQYF.